The 9 T cell receptor beta chains in this list originate from one sample, sequenced in a study of T-cell memory formation after mild COVID-19. TCRdb re-derived calls from the 5' RACE reads in MiXCR, one entry per CDR3 protein. Of some 320,000 distinct CDR3 sequences in the sample, approximately 15% were seen once. The sample was PBMCs or a T cell subset sorted from them (not recorded which). The receptors were sampled from a man between 18 and 29 years old who had mild COVID-19 (a few samples of this study predate the infection). Cell type and time point are not known.

In this sample, this clonotype turned up a few times. This chain joins TRBV20-1 and TRBJ2-2; the match to TRBD1 covers 10 bases. Germline V gene lookup returns CDR1 DFQATT and CDR2 SNEGSKA (reference sequence). V lost 6 bases and J lost 4; bases outside the gene matches: 11. The CDR3 has 16 residues. CDR3 nucleotide sequence: TGCAGTGCCATACCGTGGGACAGGGGATTCACCGGGGAGCTGTTTTTT. Its translation is CSAIPWDRGFTGELFF.

The table lists this clonotype with a few counts. This chain joins TRBV4-3 and TRBJ2-7; D gene unclear. The CDR3 is 14 residues long. The V end was cut by 1 base, the J end by 2 bases, with 9 bases between. Looked up from germline, CDR1 is LGHNA and CDR2 is YSLEER. The CDR3 DNA sequence: TGCGCCAGCAGCCAAGGCTTTACTACCTACGAGCAGTACTTC. Its translation is CASSQGFTTYEQYF.

The chain combines TRBV20-1 with TRBJ1-2, with D maybe TRBD1 (6 bases). Germline V gives CDR1 DFQATT, CDR2 SNEGSKA (reference sequence). The V end lost 5 bases, the J end lost 7 bases, and 17 bases lay between the germline ends. CDR3 length: 13 residues. The CDR3 DNA follows: TGCAGTGCTGACCCCCACAGGGCGGGTGGCTACACCTTC. Translating gives CSADPHRAGGYTF.

This clonotype was picked up a small number of times. The chain recombines TRBV6-2 or TRBV6-3 with TRBJ2-1, with D possibly TRBD1 on 5 matching bases. V lost 8 bases, J lost 0 bases, and 17 bases lay in between. CDR1 is MNHEY, CDR2 SVGEGT, per germline. The CDR3 length is 16 residues. CDR3 bases: TGTGCCAGCGCAAGGACACGGTTGAGCTCCTACAATGAGCAGTTCTTC. It translates to CASARTRLSSYNEQFF.

The chain uses TRBV5-1 and TRBJ2-7; 9 bases map to TRBD2. The CDR3 has 15 residues. V was pared by 1 base and J by 0 bases, with 2 bases of the junction left unmatched. Looked up from germline, CDR1 is SGHRS and CDR2 is YFSETQ. The CDR3 loop is CASSLYSGGSYEQYF. The CDR3 nucleotides are TGCGCCAGCAGCTTGTATAGCGGGGGCTCCTACGAGCAGTACTTC.

A few counts support this clonotype. The CDR3 DNA reads as TGTGCCAGCAGTCCTCGACAGGGTGGCAATGAGCAGTTCTTC. Amino acid sequence: CASSPRQGGNEQFF. This sequence joins TRBV12-3 or TRBV12-4 and TRBJ2-1; 7 nucleotides match TRBD1. After removal of 5 bases from V and 6 bases from J, the junction contained 7 bases not matched to a gene. This CDR3 spans 14 amino acids.

This clonotype appeared a few times. The rearrangement uses TRBV4-3 and TRBJ1-4; no firm D call. In germline, CDR1 is LGHNA, CDR2 YSLEER. V gave up 0 bases and J gave up 8 bases, with 13 bases separating them. The CDR3 spans 15 residues. The DNA for the CDR3 is TGCGCCAGCAGCCAAGATTACCGTAATAGCGAAAAACTGTTTTTT. Encoded protein: CASSQDYRNSEKLFF.

This clonotype was found a few times. The chain joins TRBV6-5 to TRBJ2-7; TRBD1 might be the D (6 bases). Germline V CDR1 and CDR2: MNHEY, SVGAGI. This CDR3 comprises 14 residues. Deletions cut 6 bases from V and 0 bases from J, with 12 bases between. The chain's CDR3 is CASSATGFSYEQYF. CDR3 coding DNA: TGTGCCAGCAGCGCTACAGGGTTCTCCTACGAGCAGTACTTC.

The rearrangement links TRBV7-8 to TRBJ1-5, with D uncertain. Trimming removed 5 bases at V and 4 bases at J, with 9 bases between. This CDR3 has 13 amino acids. Looked up from germline, CDR1 is SGHVS and CDR2 is FQNEAQ. CDR3 sequence reads: CASSEGLNQPQHF. CDR3 nucleotide sequence: TGTGCCAGCAGCGAAGGATTAAATCAGCCCCAGCATTTT.